One sample yielded the 6 T cell receptor beta chains listed below, sequenced in a study of patients and donors after allogeneic stem cell transplantation. TCRdb independently ran MiXCR on the RT-PCR reads; one entry per CDR3 protein. The sample consists of 150,000 to 200,000 distinct CDR3 sequences, about 29% of them appearing once. The sequencing input was blood, either unsorted or a sorted T cell fraction (not recorded which). These receptors all stem from a human donor who was either an allogeneic HSCT recipient or a stem cell or donor lymphocyte infusion donor (not recorded which). It is not recorded whose cells these are; they may come from a transplant donor.

CDR3 residues: CSATRTSREPQHF. The CDR3 nucleotides read TGCAGTGCCACACGGACATCGAGGGAGCCCCAGCATTTT. The chain recombines TRBV20-1 with TRBJ1-5; a possible D gene is TRBD1 (5 bases). The CDR3 covers 13 residues. The germline V gene has CDR1 DFQATT and CDR2 SNEGSKA (reference sequence). Between the trimmed V and J ends, which lost 6 bases and 8 bases, there was a span of 17 bases.

The table lists this clonotype with a few counts. The rearrangement uses TRBV13 and TRBJ2-1; weak D call: TRBD1 (5 bases). There are 16 residues in the CDR3. CDR1 PRHDT and CDR2 FYEKMQ come from the germline V gene (reference sequence). V lost 2 bases to trimming and J lost 0 bases, with 11 bases between them. For the CDR3, the DNA is TGTGCCAGCAGCTTATGGGGCACCGGCTCCTACAATGAGCAGTTCTTC. Translated, it gives CASSLWGTGSYNEQFF. Drawing the rest from reference TRBV13 and TRBJ2-1, the complete variable domain is AAGVIQSPRHLIKEKRETATLKCYPIPRHDTVYWYQQGPGQDPQFLISFYEKMQSDKGSIPDRFSAQQFSDYHSELNMSSLELGDSALYFCASSLWGTGSYNEQFFGPGTRLTVL.

The gene calls are TRBV29-1 and TRBJ2-7; D is unclear. The germline gives CDR1 SQVTM, CDR2 ANQGSEA. There are 11 residues in the CDR3. Trimming left V 4 bases short and J 2 bases short, with 6 bases between. The CDR3 DNA reads as TGCAGCGTTGTTGGTACCTACGAGCAGTACTTC. Translation: CSVVGTYEQYF.

V is TRBV9 and J is TRBJ2-3; 8 bases line up with TRBD2. This CDR3 contains 14 residues. V shed 4 bases, J shed 2 bases, and the junction held 3 bases outside the gene matches. Germline V CDR1 and CDR2: SGDLS, YYNGEE. The CDR3 loop reads CASSLTSVTDTQYF. CDR3 coding DNA: TGTGCCAGCAGCCTGACTAGCGTCACAGATACGCAGTATTTT.

Only a few counts were recorded for this clonotype. The chain is built from TRBV20-1 and TRBJ1-5; maybe TRBD1 (6 bases). V was shortened by 4 bases and J by 4 bases, with 11 bases between the two germline ends. The CDR3 extends over 13 amino acids. Germline V gene data show CDR1 as DFQATT and CDR2 as SNEGSKA (reference sequence). CDR3 protein: CSAIRGANQPQHF. The CDR3 region has the DNA TGCAGTGCTATCCGGGGGGCTAATCAGCCCCAGCATTTT.

In this sample, this clonotype turned up many times. Written as DNA, the CDR3 is TGTGCCAGCACCCCGGACAGAGTGAACACTGAAGCTTTCTTT. It encodes CASTPDRVNTEAFF. The chain links TRBV7-2 to TRBJ1-1; perhaps TRBD1 as D (6 bases). The V end was cut by 7 bases, the J end by 0 bases, with 12 bases between. The CDR3 is 14 residues long. Germline assignment: CDR1 SGHTA and CDR2 FQGNSA.